These 16 T cell receptor beta chains originate from one sample sequenced in a study of T cell responses to AZD1222 COVID-19 vaccine. Measured with immunoSEQ multiplex PCR; TCRdb has only the in-frame clones, and not every one. This table holds about 110,000 clones, 70% to 90% found once. The sample was peripheral blood, taken 28 days after the second AZD1222 dose. These receptors all come from an adult who received the AZD1222 COVID-19 vaccine.

The chain carries TRBV28 and TRBJ1-1, with unresolved D. Germline V gene data show CDR1 as MDHEN and CDR2 as SYDVKM. The V end was cut by 6 bases, the J end by 6 bases, with 11 bases between. This CDR3 contains 12 residues. The CDR3 sequence: CASSPLRAEAFF. CDR3 sequence (DNA): TGTGCCAGCAGCCCTCTTAGGGCTGAAGCTTTCTTT.

This clone has more than one count but fewer than ten. The V gene is TRBV24-1, the J gene TRBJ2-3; D unresolved. The V and J ends lost 3 bases and 0 bases respectively, with 21 bases between them. The CDR3 has 19 amino acids. CDR1 and CDR2 from the germline V gene are KGHDR and SFDVKD. The DNA of the CDR3 is TGTGCCACCAGTGATCCGTCCCTGGCCTCCGCGTACAGCACAGATACGCAGTATTTT. It codes for CATSDPSLASAYSTDTQYF.

The chain couples TRBV7-9 to TRBJ1-3, with D perhaps matching TRBD1 (6 bases). CDR1 is SEHNR and CDR2 is FQNEAQ in the germline V gene (reference sequence). The V and J ends lost 0 bases and 0 bases respectively, with 9 bases between them. The CDR3 is 16 residues long. This chain's CDR3 is CASSLAVTGSGNTIYF. The CDR3 bases are TGTGCCAGCAGCTTAGCCGTGACAGGCTCTGGAAACACCATATATTTT.

This sequence joins TRBV28 and TRBJ2-7; TRBD2 matches at 7 bases. From germline, CDR1 is MDHEN and CDR2 SYDVKM. Trimming removed 6 bases from V and 7 bases from J; junction bases left unmatched: 12. There are 14 residues in the CDR3. The CDR3 sequence: CASSPTSPSREQYF. CDR3 DNA: TGTGCCAGCAGCCCGACTAGCCCCTCACGGGAGCAGTACTTC.

This clone was seen only a few times. This chain joins TRBV2 and TRBJ2-7; perhaps TRBD2 as D (5 bases). Germline assignment: CDR1 SNHLY and CDR2 FYNNEI. V dropped 2 bases and J dropped 0 bases, with 11 bases sitting between them. The CDR3 extends over 15 amino acids. The CDR3 is CASSESPGSSYEQYF. DNA of the CDR3: TGTGCCAGCAGTGAATCCCCGGGGAGCTCCTACGAGCAGTACTTC.

V is TRBV10-2 and J is TRBJ2-3; possible D gene TRBD2, 5 bases. Germline CDR1 is WSHSY and CDR2 is SAAADI. The length of the CDR3 is 14 residues. With 5 bases removed from V and 1 base from J, the gap between germline ends came to 10 bases. The CDR3 DNA follows: TGCGCCAGCAGTTTAGGCGGGCGCACAGATACGCAGTATTTT. Its translation is CASSLGGRTDTQYF.

The rearrangement links TRBV6-5 to TRBJ1-2, with a weak D call TRBD1 (6 bases). V dropped 0 bases and J dropped 1 base, with 12 bases sitting between them. This CDR3 is built from 16 residues. Germline V gene lookup returns CDR1 MNHEY and CDR2 SVGAGI. The CDR3 protein is CASSYSSGQVNYGYTF. In DNA form, the CDR3 reads TGTGCCAGCAGTTACTCGTCGGGACAAGTTAACTATGGCTACACCTTC.

This chain connects TRBV4-1 to TRBJ1-4; perhaps TRBD1 as D (5 bases). CDR1 is MGHRA, CDR2 YSYEKL, per germline. Trimming shortened V by 0 bases and J by 0 bases, and 8 bases separated the two germline ends. The CDR3 extends over 16 amino acids. CDR3 nucleotide sequence: TGCGCCAGCAGCCAAGATCTGACAGCAACTAATGAAAAACTGTTTTTT. It translates to CASSQDLTATNEKLFF.

This clone was detected once. The gene calls are TRBV30 and TRBJ2-3; D is undetermined. Looked up from germline, CDR1 is GTSNPN and CDR2 is SVGIG (reference sequence). V was shortened by 2 bases and J by 6 bases, with 3 bases between the two germline ends. The CDR3 has 10 amino acids. CDR3 nucleotides: TGTGCCTGGAGTCGGGATACGCAGTATTTT. It translates to CAWSRDTQYF.

The chain is built from TRBV23-1 and TRBJ1-1, with 7 nucleotides matching TRBD1. TRBV23-1 belongs to the ORF category, with a function that is uncertain. The V gene end was trimmed by 0 bases and the J gene end by 5 bases; junction bases not matched to a gene: 9. The CDR3 extends over 16 amino acids. The CDR3, as DNA: TGCGCCAGCAGTCAATCGATCGGGACAGAAGATACTGAAGCTTTCTTT. Protein sequence: CASSQSIGTEDTEAFF.

The chain is built from TRBV9 and TRBJ1-2; TRBD1 aligns across 7 bases. Germline V lookup: CDR1 SGDLS, CDR2 YYNGEE. This CDR3 region has 14 residues. Trimming at V came to 0 bases and at J to 7 bases, leaving 6 bases not matched to a gene. The CDR3 DNA follows: TGTGCCAGCAGCGTAGGACAGGGTTTGATTGGCTACACCTTC. Encoded protein: CASSVGQGLIGYTF.

The rearrangement uses TRBV19 and TRBJ2-7; 7 bases are shared with TRBD1. Germline CDR1 LNHDA, CDR2 SQIVND (reference sequence). The CDR3 consists of 14 residues. V dropped 7 bases and J dropped 3; count of bases not matched to a gene: 9. The CDR3 loop reads CASTPRAGGYEQYF. Written as DNA, the CDR3 is TGTGCCAGTACCCCCCGGGCAGGGGGCTACGAGCAGTACTTC.

The chain links TRBV28 to TRBJ2-7; no firm D call. CDR1 and CDR2 from the germline V gene are MDHEN and SYDVKM. This CDR3 is 12 amino acids long. V was cut by 6 bases and J by 3 bases, with 9 bases left in between. CDR3 coding DNA: TGTGCCAGCAGCACCTTCCGCTACGAGCAGTACTTC. This gives the protein CASSTFRYEQYF.

The rearrangement links TRBV5-1 to TRBJ2-7; TRBD1 matches 11 bases. The V gene's germline CDR1 is SGHRS and CDR2 YFSETQ. V lost 4 bases and J lost 3; bases outside the gene matches: 9. The CDR3 has 16 amino acids. As DNA, the CDR3 is TGCGCCAGCAGCGAGGGACAGGGGGGGTCCAGCTACGAGCAGTACTTC. This sequence encodes CASSEGQGGSSYEQYF.

This chain connects TRBV7-9 to TRBJ1-2, with D maybe TRBD1 (5 bases). V was trimmed by 5 bases and J by 3 bases, leaving 19 bases between them. CDR3 length: 16 amino acids. Germline CDR1 SEHNR, CDR2 FQNEAQ (reference sequence). The CDR3 spells CASSAPQRRGYYGYTF. The CDR3 region has the DNA TGTGCCAGCAGCGCACCCCAAAGGCGGGGCTACTATGGCTACACCTTC.

V is TRBV30 and J is TRBJ1-5; D is undetermined. The CDR3 sequence is 13 residues long. Trimming took off 2 bases at V and 1 base at J, with 6 bases between the two ends. Germline V gene sequence: CDR1 GTSNPN, CDR2 SVGIG (reference sequence). The chain's CDR3 is CAWSHTSNQPQHF. In nucleotides, the CDR3 is TGTGCCTGGAGTCACACGAGCAATCAGCCCCAGCATTTT.